Listed here are 29 T cell receptor beta chains from one sample, sequenced in a study of blood T cell repertoires in COVID-19. The repertoire was sequenced with immunoSEQ multiplex PCR; TCRdb's copy has only in-frame clones and lacks some. The sample yields tens of thousands of clones, more than 80% seen once. The sequencing sample was made of peripheral blood. The receptor source for this set is a man aged 80 or over with acute or convalescent COVID-19.

V usage is TRBV4-1 and J usage is TRBJ2-7; D call uncertain. CDR1 is MGHRA and CDR2 is YSYEKL in the germline V gene. V lost 2 bases and J 0 bases, leaving 8 bases between the germline ends. This CDR3 is 14 amino acids long. The CDR3 sequence: CASSQYGGSYEQYF. The CDR3 DNA reads as TGCGCCAGCAGCCAATATGGCGGCTCCTACGAGCAGTACTTC.

The chain joins TRBV6-2 or TRBV6-3 to TRBJ1-5; D is possibly TRBD1 (6 bases). The germline gives CDR1 MNHEY, CDR2 SVGEGT. This CDR3 spans 14 amino acids. V shed 5 bases and J shed 6 bases, with 14 bases lying between them. The CDR3 protein is CASSRQDRGQPQHF. The CDR3 DNA is TGTGCCAGCAGTCGACAGGATCGGGGTCAGCCCCAGCATTTT.

This chain uses TRBV11-2 with TRBJ2-2, with no clear D. V was clipped by 8 bases and J by 4 bases, with 11 bases between them. Germline lookup yields CDR1 SGHAT and CDR2 FQNNGV. The CDR3 spans 13 residues. CDR3 sequence: CASALVPTGELFF. CDR3 nucleotides: TGTGCCAGCGCCCTAGTCCCCACCGGGGAGCTGTTTTTT.

The rearrangement links TRBV4-3 to TRBJ2-7, with TRBD2 as a possible D gene (5 bases). The CDR3 length is 13 residues. V gave up 1 base and J gave up 6 bases, with 10 bases separating them. CDR1 and CDR2 (germline): LGHNA, YSLEER. CDR3 region: CASSQAGSVEQYF. CDR3 nucleotide sequence: TGCGCCAGCAGCCAAGCGGGGTCCGTCGAGCAGTACTTC.

This clone has just one count. The chain uses TRBV12-3 or TRBV12-4 and TRBJ2-1, with 7 bases matching TRBD2. V dropped 6 bases and J dropped 9; count of bases not matched to a gene: 8. The CDR3 contains 13 residues. The CDR3, as DNA: TGTGCCAGCAGCCGGACTAGTTTCGGTGAGCAGTTCTTC. Translating it yields CASSRTSFGEQFF.

This chain's CDR3 is CASSHRGGSDTQYF. In DNA, the CDR3 is TGTGCCAGCAGTCACAGGGGAGGATCAGATACGCAGTATTTT. The chain is built from TRBV6-4 and TRBJ2-3; weak D call: TRBD1 (7 bases). The V end lost 5 bases, the J end lost 4 bases, and 13 bases lay between the germline ends. The CDR3 has 14 residues. Germline V gives CDR1 MRHNA, CDR2 SNTAGT.

The chain employs TRBV5-1 and TRBJ2-3; 11 bases are shared with TRBD1. This CDR3 has 16 amino acids. With 3 bases clipped from V and 3 bases from J, the junction kept 6 bases outside the gene matches. From germline, CDR1 is SGHRS and CDR2 YFSETQ. CDR3 in DNA: TGCGCCAGCAGCTGGTCGGGGACAGGGGGGACAGATACGCAGTATTTT. Translated, it gives CASSWSGTGGTDTQYF.

About this clone: Other DNA sequences of this sample code for an identical CDR3. The chain couples TRBV7-9 to TRBJ1-6; unclear D gene. The CDR3 runs 14 residues. Germline CDR1 SEHNR, CDR2 FQNEAQ (reference sequence). V was cut by 1 base and J by 7 bases, with 8 bases left in between. The CDR3 sequence is CASSLDSANSPLHF. The CDR3 region has the DNA TGTGCCAGCAGCTTAGACAGTGCAAATTCACCCCTCCACTTT.

The chain recombines TRBV5-6 with TRBJ1-1, with D perhaps TRBD1 (5 bases). CDR3 length: 15 amino acids. V shed 0 bases and J shed 11 bases, with 20 bases lying between them. Germline values: CDR1 SGHDT, CDR2 YYEEEE. In DNA form, the CDR3 reads TGTGCCAGCAGCTTGGGGGCCGTCAGGAGGGGAGTGGCTTTCTTT. It translates to CASSLGAVRRGVAFF. Filled out from reference TRBV5-6 and TRBJ1-1, the complete variable domain reads DAGVTQSPTHLIKTRGQQVTLRCSPKSGHDTVSWYQQALGQGPQFIFQYYEEEERQRGNFPDRFSGHQFPNYSSELNVNALLLGDSALYLCASSLGAVRRGVAFFGQGTRLTVV.

Note on this clone: Distinct nucleotide sequences in the sample also encode this CDR3. In DNA form, the CDR3 reads TGTGCCAGCAGTTTCGGGCGGGGCAATCAGCCCCAGCATTTT. Translation: CASSFGRGNQPQHF. V gene TRBV28 combines with J gene TRBJ1-5, with unresolved D. The germline CDR1 and CDR2 sequences are MDHEN and SYDVKM. V lost 3 bases and J lost 2, with 8 bases in between. This CDR3 region has 14 residues.

This sequence joins TRBV7-2 and TRBJ2-4; the D gene is possibly TRBD1 (9 bases). CDR3 length: 16 amino acids. V was pared by 5 bases and J by 7 bases, with 21 bases between. Germline V CDR1 and CDR2: SGHTA, FQGNSA. The CDR3 loop is CASSVIAGQGWNIQYF. The CDR3, as DNA: TGTGCCAGCAGCGTGATAGCGGGACAGGGATGGAACATTCAGTACTTC.

CDR3 in amino acids: CASSRTGRSQETQYF. The CDR3 bases are TGTGCCAGCAGCCGGACAGGGAGGTCCCAAGAGACCCAGTACTTC. This rearrangement joins TRBV7-2 to TRBJ2-5, with 8 bases identical to TRBD1. The J segment lost 1 base and the V segment lost 5 bases, leaving 6 bases of the junction unmatched. Germline assignment: CDR1 SGHTA and CDR2 FQGNSA. This CDR3 is built from 15 residues.

The chain employs TRBV6-5 and TRBJ1-1; 7 bases agree with TRBD1. Germline loops: CDR1 MNHEY, CDR2 SVGAGI. This CDR3 is 14 amino acids long. J lost 3 bases, V lost 6 bases, and 7 bases had no gene match. CDR3 sequence reads: CASRSGTDYTEAFF. In nucleotides, the CDR3 is TGTGCCAGCAGATCAGGGACAGACTACACTGAAGCTTTCTTT.

The chain is built from TRBV28 and TRBJ2-4, with a weak D call TRBD1 (6 bases). This CDR3 contains 16 residues. CDR1 is MDHEN and CDR2 is SYDVKM in the germline V gene. Trimming cost V 5 bases and J 1 base, with 15 bases left between them. The CDR3: CASSPQGNLAKNIQYF. The CDR3 DNA is TGTGCCAGCAGTCCTCAGGGGAATCTCGCCAAAAACATTCAGTACTTC.

The CDR3 DNA reads TGCAGCGGAGGGTCCCAGTCCTATGGCTACACCTTC. Translation: CSGGSQSYGYTF. The V and J genes are TRBV29-1 and TRBJ1-2; no clear D. This CDR3 comprises 12 residues. V was shortened by 7 bases and J by 4 bases, with 13 bases between the two germline ends. Germline lookup yields CDR1 SQVTM and CDR2 ANQGSEA. Drawing the rest from reference TRBV29-1 and TRBJ1-2, the complete variable domain is SAVISQKPSRDICQRGTSLTIQCQVDSQVTMMFWYRQQPGQSLTLIATANQGSEATYESGFVIDKFPISRPNLTFSTLTVSNMSPEDSSIYLCSGGSQSYGYTFGSGTRLTVV.

The chain carries TRBV5-1 and TRBJ2-7; D perhaps matches TRBD1 (6 bases). Germline assignment: CDR1 SGHRS and CDR2 YFSETQ. Deletions cut 2 bases from V and 4 bases from J, with 13 bases between. This CDR3 spans 14 amino acids. This chain's CDR3 is CASSLSQGIYEQYF. CDR3 DNA sequence: TGCGCCAGCAGCTTAAGCCAGGGGATTTACGAGCAGTACTTC.

This chain connects TRBV30 to TRBJ1-6; no firm D call. The germline V and J ends were trimmed by 0 bases and 13 bases, with 19 bases remaining between them. The CDR3 loop spans 15 amino acids. Germline CDR1 GTSNPN, CDR2 SVGIG (reference sequence). In DNA, the CDR3 is TGTGCCTGGAGTGTCGGTCCGTTCCTTTCTGAGCCCCTCCACTTT. Amino acids: CAWSVGPFLSEPLHF. Variable domain in full (rest from reference TRBV30 and TRBJ1-6): SQTIHQWPATLVQPVGSPLSLECTVEGTSNPNLYWYRQAAGRGLQLLFYSVGIGQISSEVPQNLSASRPQDRQFILSSKKLLLSDSGFYLCAWSVGPFLSEPLHFGNGTRLTVT.

V gene TRBV24-1 combines with J gene TRBJ2-1, with 9 bases lining up with TRBD2. Germline V lookup: CDR1 KGHDR, CDR2 SFDVKD. This CDR3 region has 16 residues. V lost 8 bases and J lost 5; bases outside the gene matches: 12. CDR3 sequence: CATIGSGLAFNNEQFF. CDR3 DNA: TGTGCCACCATCGGATCGGGACTAGCCTTTAACAATGAGCAGTTCTTC.

This sequence joins TRBV3-1 (or the pseudogene TRBV3-2) and TRBJ2-4; maybe TRBD2 (6 bases). The CDR3 is 16 amino acids. CDR1 and CDR2 (germline): LGHDT, YNNKEL (reference sequence). V shed 4 bases and J shed 4 bases, with 17 bases lying between them. CDR3 loop: CASSLEGIHEKNIQYF. CDR3 coding DNA: TGTGCCAGCAGCCTGGAGGGCATCCACGAGAAAAACATTCAGTACTTC.

This chain joins TRBV6-4 and TRBJ1-6, with a possible D match to TRBD1 (6 bases). The ends were cut back, 6 bases at V and 7 bases at J, with 10 bases in the middle. This CDR3 comprises 13 residues. Germline CDR1 is MRHNA and CDR2 is SNTAGT. As DNA, the CDR3 is TGTGCCAGCAGAACAGGGTACAATTCACCCCTCCACTTT. This translates into CASRTGYNSPLHF.

The rearrangement uses TRBV5-1 and TRBJ1-1; the D gene is possibly TRBD1 (6 bases). The CDR3 has 14 amino acids. Deletions cut 4 bases from V and 1 base from J, with 11 bases between. Germline CDR1 is SGHRS and CDR2 is YFSETQ. The CDR3 protein is CASSPSTGNTEAFF. As DNA, the CDR3 is TGCGCCAGCAGCCCCTCGACAGGGAACACTGAAGCTTTCTTT.

The chain is built from TRBV7-9 and TRBJ2-6; D possibly corresponds to TRBD2 (6 bases). V was cut by 11 bases and J by 0 bases, with 14 bases left in between. The CDR3 length is 15 residues. CDR1 and CDR2 from the germline V gene are SEHNR and FQNEAQ (reference sequence). Here the CDR3 DNA reads TGTGCCTTCTCCCGCGGGGACTCTGGGGCCAACGTCCTGACTTTC. Protein sequence: CAFSRGDSGANVLTF.

The chain employs TRBV28 and TRBJ1-2; D may be TRBD1 (5 bases). Per the germline V gene, CDR1 is MDHEN and CDR2 is SYDVKM. V lost 2 bases to trimming and J lost 4 bases, with 8 bases between them. This CDR3 has 13 amino acids. The CDR3: CASSLAGGYGYTF. CDR3 sequence (DNA): TGTGCCAGCAGTTTAGCGGGGGGCTATGGCTACACCTTC.

The chain has TRBV10-2 and TRBJ1-3; TRBD1 is a possible D gene (5 bases). Germline loops: CDR1 WSHSY, CDR2 SAAADI. The CDR3 has 14 amino acids. V was shortened by 6 bases and J by 3 bases, with 12 bases between the two germline ends. Here the CDR3 DNA reads TGCGCCAGCAGAGCCGACAGCAGTGGAAACACCATATATTTT. Translating gives CASRADSSGNTIYF.

The chain is built from TRBV5-1 and TRBJ2-2; 8 bases fit TRBD1. Germline trimming cut 0 bases from V and 7 bases from J; bases unmatched to any gene: 5. The CDR3 is 15 residues long. Germline V gives CDR1 SGHRS, CDR2 YFSETQ. The CDR3 DNA reads as TGCGCCAGCAGCTTGGGGCAGGGGGCAGTCGGGGAGCTGTTTTTT. Its translation is CASSLGQGAVGELFF.

The chain recombines TRBV3-1 (or the pseudogene TRBV3-2) with TRBJ1-2, with D unresolved. CDR1 LGHDT and CDR2 YNNKEL come from the germline V gene (reference sequence). Trimming left V 3 bases short and J 0 bases short, with 11 bases between. This CDR3 region has 15 residues. CDR3 sequence: CASSQDLRTNYGYTF. DNA for the CDR3: TGTGCCAGCAGCCAGGACTTACGGACTAACTATGGCTACACCTTC.

The chain employs TRBV11-2 and TRBJ2-5; D is possibly TRBD1 (6 bases). This CDR3 is 11 amino acids long. The V end lost 4 bases, the J end lost 14 bases, and 14 bases lay between the germline ends. Per the germline V gene, CDR1 is SGHAT and CDR2 is FQNNGV. The CDR3 region has the DNA TGTGCCAGCAGCTCCTACAGGGACAATTACTTC. This encodes CASSSYRDNYF. Full variable domain (missing parts from reference TRBV11-2 and TRBJ2-5): EAGVAQSPRYKIIEKRQSVAFWCNPISGHATLYWYQQILGQGPKLLIQFQNNGVVDDSQLPKDRFSAERLKGVDSTLKIQPAKLEDSAVYLCASSSYRDNYFGPGTRLLVL.

DNA of the CDR3: TGTGCCAGCAGCTTGAGCGGAGTCACTGAAGCTTTCTTT. Protein: CASSLSGVTEAFF. V is TRBV5-6 and J is TRBJ1-1; D gene unclear. The CDR3 covers 13 residues. Germline lookup yields CDR1 SGHDT and CDR2 YYEEEE. V was trimmed by 1 base and J by 4 bases, leaving 8 bases between them.

The genes are TRBV11-2 and TRBJ2-1; D may be TRBD1 (5 bases). The CDR3 is 13 residues long. V was pared by 4 bases and J by 6 bases, with 10 bases between. Per germline, CDR1 SGHAT and CDR2 FQNNGV. The CDR3 coding sequence is TGTGCCAGCAGCTCAGGGATGCGCAATGAGCAGTTCTTC. Protein sequence: CASSSGMRNEQFF.